A selection of T cell receptor beta chains follows, all from one sample in a study of control samples from healthy donors and cancer patients. Sequenced by immunoSEQ multiplex PCR; TCRdb stores in-frame clones only, minus some. This sample yields about 160,000 clones, of which 96% are seen a single time; 0.85% to 1.3% belongs to the top ten. The sequenced sample was blood. These receptors were taken from a woman aged 25 to 39 in good health. CDR3s include the opening cysteine and the closing phenylalanine or tryptophan. Fields, in order: CDR3 protein, CDR3 DNA, clone size, J gene, D gene, V gene. The D gene is left open where the match is weak. Only some rows state a clone size, as once, few, many or a class for expanded clones.

CASSLGGYYGYTF | TGTGCCAGCAGCCTAGGGGGGTACTATGGCTACACCTTC | once | TRBJ1-2 | . | TRBV28
CASSLPQSQETQYF | TGTGCCAGCAGCTTGCCACAGTCCCAAGAGACCCAGTACTTC | . | TRBJ2-5 | . | TRBV5-4
CASSDRQGASGANVLTF | TGTGCCAGCAGTGACAGACAGGGGGCGAGTGGGGCCAACGTCCTGACTTTC | . | TRBJ2-6 | TRBD1 | TRBV6-1
CASRLLESPNSPLHF | TGTGCCAGCAGGTTACTGGAAAGCCCCAATTCACCCCTCCACTTT | . | TRBJ1-6 | . | TRBV2
CASSQADSYNEQFF | TGTGCCAGCAGCCAAGCAGACAGTTACAATGAGCAGTTCTTC | . | TRBJ2-1 | . | TRBV14
CASSVGTTVGNYGYTF | TGTGCCAGCAGTGTCGGGACGACAGTAGGTAACTATGGCTACACCTTC | . | TRBJ1-2 | . | TRBV6-1
CASSLMGVPSYEQYF | TGTGCCAGCAGTTTAATGGGAGTGCCCTCCTACGAGCAGTACTTC | . | TRBJ2-7 | . | TRBV27
CASSPRGWYEQYF | TGTGCCAGCAGTCCCAGGGGGTGGTACGAGCAGTACTTC | once | TRBJ2-7 | TRBD1 | TRBV28
CATSDLRESDTQYF | TGTGCCACCAGTGATTTGCGGGAGTCAGATACGCAGTATTTT | once | TRBJ2-3 | . | TRBV24-1
CAISGGYGDNQPQHF | TGTGCCATCAGTGGGGGATACGGGGATAATCAGCCCCAGCATTTT | . | TRBJ1-5 | . | TRBV10-3
CASTSSASSYNEQFF | TGTGCCAGCACCTCCTCGGCTAGCTCCTACAATGAGCAGTTCTTC | . | TRBJ2-1 | . | TRBV9
CASSQDSRGGHTYNEQFF | TGCGCCAGCAGCCAAGATTCCCGGGGTGGCCACACCTACAATGAGCAGTTCTTC | once | TRBJ2-1 | . | TRBV4-1
CASSRGGAFYGYTF | TGTGCCAGCAGCCGAGGGGGAGCCTTCTATGGCTACACCTTC | . | TRBJ1-2 | . | TRBV2
CASSRGQDSNYGYTF | TGTGCCAGCTCACGGGGACAGGACAGTAACTATGGCTACACCTTC | . | TRBJ1-2 | TRBD1 | TRBV18
CASSPNPRACEQYF | TGTGCCAGCAGCCCTAACCCTCGCGCTTGCGAGCAGTACTTC | . | TRBJ2-7 | . | TRBV2
CASSLGSNQPQHF | TGTGCCAGCAGTTTAGGGAGCAATCAGCCCCAGCATTTT | . | TRBJ1-5 | . | TRBV27
CASSPLAMERRSLEQFF | TGCGCCAGCAGCCCCCTCGCCATGGAGAGACGCTCGCTAGAGCAGTTCTTC | . | TRBJ2-1 | . | TRBV4-1
CASSYYSPGYSNQPQHF | TGTGCCAGCAGTTACTACTCGCCAGGATATAGCAATCAGCCCCAGCATTTT | . | TRBJ1-5 | . | TRBV6-2/TRBV6-3
CSVGRSTSQGRGYTF | TGCAGCGTTGGTCGTTCGACCAGTCAGGGGAGAGGCTACACCTTC | . | TRBJ1-2 | . | TRBV29-1
CASSQLTAYEQYF | TGCGCCAGCAGCCAACTGACAGCCTACGAGCAGTACTTC | . | TRBJ2-7 | . | TRBV4-1
CATSERNSNQPQHF | TGTGCCACCAGTGAACGGAATAGCAATCAGCCCCAGCATTTT | few | TRBJ1-5 | . | TRBV24-1
CASSLDRGNTEAFF | TGTGCCAGCAGCTTAGACAGGGGAAACACTGAAGCTTTCTTT | . | TRBJ1-1 | TRBD1 | TRBV7-9
CATSRERTGLYEQYF | TGTGCCACCAGCAGGGAGAGGACAGGGCTATACGAGCAGTACTTC | . | TRBJ2-7 | TRBD1 | TRBV15
CASSLLGQGNNEQFF | TGTGCCAGCAGTTTATTGGGACAGGGAAACAATGAGCAGTTCTTC | . | TRBJ2-1 | TRBD1 | TRBV27
CASMEGQGNRDSQPQHF | TGTGCCAGCATGGAGGGGCAGGGAAACAGGGATAGTCAGCCCCAGCATTTT | . | TRBJ1-5 | . | TRBV2
CASSRRYGTSGSTSTDTQYF | TGTGCCAGCAGCCGAAGATACGGGACTAGCGGATCCACAAGCACAGATACGCAGTATTTT | once | TRBJ2-3 | TRBD2 | TRBV3-1/TRBV3-2
CASSDSTGGLTEAFF | TGCGCCAGCAGCGACTCCACAGGGGGCTTAACTGAAGCTTTCTTT | . | TRBJ1-1 | TRBD1 | TRBV10-1
CASSISELNTEAFF | TGTGCCAGTAGTATCTCGGAATTGAACACTGAAGCTTTCTTT | . | TRBJ1-1 | . | TRBV19
CASSLGGSVYGYTF | TGTGCCAGCAGCTTAGGGGGGAGTGTCTATGGCTACACCTTC | . | TRBJ1-2 | . | TRBV11-2
CAWGQTYEQYF | TGTGCCTGGGGACAGACCTACGAGCAGTACTTC | . | TRBJ2-7 | . | TRBV30
CASSLGLGERLFF | TGCGCCAGCAGCTTGGGTCTGGGGGAGAGACTGTTTTTT | . | TRBJ2-2 | . | TRBV5-1
CASSLRTSHEQFF | TGTGCCAGCAGCTTGAGGACTAGCCATGAGCAGTTCTTC | . | TRBJ2-1 | TRBD2 | TRBV5-5
CASSYSTAANEKLFF | TGTGCCAGCAGTTACTCGACAGCGGCTAATGAAAAACTGTTTTTT | . | TRBJ1-4 | . | TRBV6-2/TRBV6-3
CASSQGGEGTRNSPLHF | TGTGCCAGCAGCCAAGGGGGTGAGGGCACCCGGAATTCACCCCTCCACTTT | . | TRBJ1-6 | . | TRBV3-1/TRBV3-2
CASSFLPGQGAQPQHF | TGTGCCAGCAGCTTTCTGCCGGGACAGGGGGCTCAGCCCCAGCATTTT | . | TRBJ1-5 | TRBD1 | TRBV5-5
CASSLRQGHEKLFF | TGTGCCAGCAGTTTACGACAGGGTCATGAAAAACTGTTTTTT | . | TRBJ1-4 | TRBD1 | TRBV28
CASTPRVQETQYF | TGTGCCAGCACCCCCCGGGTTCAAGAGACCCAGTACTTC | . | TRBJ2-5 | . | TRBV12-3/TRBV12-4
CASTGDWNYGYTF | TGCGCCAGCACGGGGGACTGGAACTATGGCTACACCTTC | . | TRBJ1-2 | . | TRBV5-1
CAWGFPPAYEQYF | TGTGCCTGGGGCTTCCCTCCGGCCTACGAGCAGTACTTC | . | TRBJ2-7 | . | TRBV30
CASSDGGPRTDTQYF | TGTGCCAGCAGTGACGGGGGCCCCCGAACAGATACGCAGTATTTT | . | TRBJ2-3 | . | TRBV6-1
CASSLAGTSNQPQHF | TGTGCCAGCAGCTTAGCTGGGACTAGCAATCAGCCCCAGCATTTT | . | TRBJ1-5 | . | TRBV5-6
CASSIGRQGADIQYF | TGTGCCAGTAGTATAGGTAGACAGGGGGCAGACATTCAGTACTTC | . | TRBJ2-4 | TRBD1 | TRBV19
CASSWGRDTQYF | TGTGCCAGCAGCTGGGGGAGGGATACGCAGTATTTT | . | TRBJ2-3 | . | TRBV7-9
CASTAVPNEKLFF | TGTGCCAGCACGGCAGTCCCTAATGAAAAACTGTTTTTT | . | TRBJ1-4 | . | TRBV11-2
CASGPGTDYEQYF | TGCGCCAGCGGACCCGGGACAGACTACGAGCAGTACTTC | . | TRBJ2-7 | TRBD1 | TRBV10-2
CASSSVTSGRLAKNIQYF | TGTGCCAGCAGCTCAGTGACTAGCGGGAGGTTAGCCAAAAACATTCAGTACTTC | . | TRBJ2-4 | TRBD2 | TRBV27
CASRLTQDLQETQYF | TGTGCCAGCAGACTCACACAGGATCTCCAAGAGACCCAGTACTTC | once | TRBJ2-5 | . | TRBV6-5
CSVEYTVTGTQYF | TGCAGCGTTGAGTATACGGTTACTGGGACCCAGTACTTC | . | TRBJ2-5 | . | TRBV29-1